A single sample is the source of the 12 T cell receptor beta chains below, sequenced in a study of cytotoxic CD8 clonotypes in ibrutinib-treated CLL. The method was immunoSEQ multiplex PCR; TCRdb's version includes in-frame clones alone and lacks a portion of them. This table holds about 160,000 clones, approximately 80% found once. The input for sequencing was PBMCs, taken after 12 months of ibrutinib treatment. These receptor sequences come from a human donor with chronic lymphocytic leukemia.

In this sample, this clone turned up a few times. This chain uses TRBV28 with TRBJ1-4; 9 bases agree with TRBD1. J was trimmed by 7 bases and V by 7 bases; bases with no gene match: 10. This CDR3 is built from 15 residues. From germline, CDR1 is MDHEN and CDR2 SYDVKM. CDR3 in amino acids: CASTPGTGNIEKLFF. The CDR3 region has the DNA TGTGCCAGCACCCCAGGGACAGGGAATATTGAAAAACTGTTTTTT.

V and J are TRBV5-1 and TRBJ2-2; 10 nucleotides agree with TRBD1. Germline CDR1 and CDR2: SGHRS and YFSETQ. The CDR3 consists of 16 residues. The trim removed 2 bases at V and 6 bases at J, leaving 7 bases unmatched. The CDR3 DNA is TGCGCCAGCAGCTTTGGGACAGGGGTGAAGCCCGGGGAGCTGTTTTTT. Translating it yields CASSFGTGVKPGELFF. Looking up the rest from reference TRBV5-1 and TRBJ2-2 gives the full variable domain: KAGVTQTPRYLIKTRGQQVTLSCSPISGHRSVSWYQQTPGQGLQFLFEYFSETQRNKGNFPGRFSGRQFSNSRSEMNVSTLELGDSALYLCASSFGTGVKPGELFFGEGSRLTVL.

The chain uses TRBV14 and TRBJ1-3; no clear D gene. The CDR3 spans 16 residues. V was trimmed by 0 bases and J by 7 bases, leaving 16 bases between them. CDR1 SGHDN and CDR2 FVKESK come from the germline V gene. CDR3 loop: CASSQDTETQRNTIYF. As DNA, the CDR3 is TGTGCCAGCAGCCAAGATACTGAGACTCAGCGGAACACCATATATTTT.

The chain uses TRBV27 and TRBJ1-5; 8 nucleotides agree with TRBD1. This CDR3 comprises 14 residues. Germline lookup yields CDR1 MNHEY and CDR2 SMNVEV (reference sequence). V trimming: 5 bases; J trimming: 11 bases; junction bases outside the gene matches: 11. The CDR3 reads CASSPRTGRGTQHF. CDR3 in DNA: TGTGCCAGCAGTCCACGGACAGGGCGGGGGACCCAGCATTTT.

Of note for this clone: Other nucleotide sequences in the sample specify the same CDR3. V usage is TRBV20-1 and J usage is TRBJ2-7, with D unresolved. Germline CDR1 DFQATT, CDR2 SNEGSKA (reference sequence). Trimming cost V 6 bases and J 3 bases, with 0 bases left between them. This CDR3 has 8 residues. CDR3 sequence: CSAYEQYF. CDR3 nucleotide sequence: TGCAGTGCCTACGAGCAGTACTTC.

This chain connects TRBV27 to TRBJ1-5; no definite D call. From germline, CDR1 is MNHEY and CDR2 SMNVEV (reference sequence). Trimming removed 3 bases from V and 4 bases from J, with 7 bases in between. CDR3 length: 13 amino acids. The CDR3 is CASSFLRNQPQHF. The CDR3 DNA reads TGTGCCAGCAGTTTCCTCCGTAATCAGCCCCAGCATTTT.

This clone has a single count. The CDR3 DNA reads TGTGCCAGCAGCCCGGAGGAGGGACCCCAGCATTTT. It codes for CASSPEEGPQHF. The chain is built from TRBV9 and TRBJ1-5; D remains unclear. The ends were cut back, 4 bases at V and 10 bases at J, with 12 bases in the middle. This CDR3 spans 12 amino acids. CDR1 is SGDLS and CDR2 is YYNGEE in the germline V gene.

The V call is TRBV7-9, the J call TRBJ1-4, with TRBD1 matching over 7 bases. The CDR3 sequence is 17 residues long. The junction had 8 bases not matched to a gene; V was cut back by 4 bases and J by 0 bases. Germline CDR1 and CDR2: SEHNR and FQNEAQ (reference sequence). CDR3 DNA sequence: TGTGCCAGCAGCTCGAACCGGGACAGAACAACTAATGAAAAACTGTTTTTT. Residues: CASSSNRDRTTNEKLFF.

This chain joins TRBV7-8 and TRBJ1-1, with D uncertain. The CDR3 runs to 13 residues. Germline V lookup: CDR1 SGHVS, CDR2 FQNEAQ. V was cut by 8 bases and J by 1 base, with 11 bases left in between. CDR3 coding DNA: TGTGCCAGCGGCTGGGGAGAGAACACTGAAGCTTTCTTT. Its protein product is CASGWGENTEAFF.

This CDR3 is CARKPQGNVGSGANVLTF. The CDR3 DNA reads TGTGCCAGGAAACCTCAGGGAAACGTAGGGTCTGGGGCCAACGTCCTGACTTTC. The chain is built from TRBV27 and TRBJ2-6; TRBD1 is a possible D gene (5 bases). The CDR3 consists of 18 residues. Germline CDR1 and CDR2: MNHEY and SMNVEV (reference sequence). V dropped 9 bases and J dropped 1 base, with 22 bases sitting between them.

This clone was seen just once. The V call is TRBV9, the J call TRBJ2-6; TRBD1 matches 7 bases. Trimming removed 4 bases from V and 2 bases from J; junction bases left unmatched: 3. The CDR3 consists of 15 residues. Per the germline V gene, CDR1 is SGDLS and CDR2 is YYNGEE. In DNA form, the CDR3 reads TGTGCCAGCAGCCCCGGGACAGCTGGGGCCAACGTCCTGACTTTC. Amino acids: CASSPGTAGANVLTF. Looking up the rest from reference TRBV9 and TRBJ2-6 gives the full variable domain: DSGVTQTPKHLITATGQRVTLRCSPRSGDLSVYWYQQSLDQGLQFLIQYYNGEERAKGNILERFSAQQFPDLHSELNLSSLELGDSALYFCASSPGTAGANVLTFGAGSRLTVL.

This clone has just one count. This rearrangement joins TRBV4-3 to TRBJ1-2, with D maybe TRBD1 (5 bases). The ends were cut back, 5 bases at V and 7 bases at J, with 20 bases in the middle. Germline V lookup: CDR1 LGHNA, CDR2 YSLEER. This CDR3 comprises 15 residues. CDR3 bases: TGCGCCAGCAGCGAGACACTGCCCACGACAGCTGGCTACACCTTC. Its protein is CASSETLPTTAGYTF.